This is a list of T cell receptor beta chains from one sample in a study of blood T cell repertoires in COVID-19. Sequencing was performed with immunoSEQ multiplex PCR; in TCRdb, only in-frame clones are kept and a portion is missing. The table includes 200,000 to 300,000 clones, about 80% detected once. The material sequenced was peripheral blood. These TCRs come from a human donor in a cohort sampled during active COVID-19. The CDR3 runs from the conserved cysteine through the conserved F or W. D genes are given only for firm matches. Clone size, where shown, is once, few, many, or a class for clones that have expanded.

j_call: TRBJ2-4
clone_size: .
d_call: .
v_call: TRBV4-1
cdr3_nt: TGCGCCAGCAGCCAAAGCACAGGAGATACAGCCAAAAACATTCAGTACTTC
cdr3_aa: CASSQSTGDTAKNIQYF

j_call: TRBJ2-1
clone_size: .
d_call: .
v_call: TRBV29-1
cdr3_nt: TGCAGCGTTGAAAGGAGTACTTACAATGAGCAGTTCTTC
cdr3_aa: CSVERSTYNEQFF

j_call: TRBJ2-1
clone_size: few
d_call: TRBD1
v_call: TRBV5-6
cdr3_nt: TGTGCCAGCAGCCCATGGGACAGATACAATGAGCAGTTCTTC
cdr3_aa: CASSPWDRYNEQFF

j_call: TRBJ2-1
clone_size: .
d_call: TRBD2
v_call: TRBV3-1/TRBV3-2
cdr3_nt: TGTGCCAGCAGCCAATGGGAGATTGGACTAGCGGTAGACAATGAGCAGTTCTTC
cdr3_aa: CASSQWEIGLAVDNEQFF

j_call: TRBJ2-1
clone_size: .
d_call: .
v_call: TRBV18
cdr3_nt: TGTGCCAGCTCACCGGTACCCCGGAGGTCTTCCTACAATGAGCAGTTCTTC
cdr3_aa: CASSPVPRRSSYNEQFF

j_call: TRBJ2-1
clone_size: .
d_call: TRBD2
v_call: TRBV18
cdr3_nt: TGTGCCAGCTCACCACCATCGGGACTAGCGGGGCGGGATGAGCAGTTCTTC
cdr3_aa: CASSPPSGLAGRDEQFF

j_call: TRBJ2-1
clone_size: .
d_call: TRBD2
v_call: TRBV7-6
cdr3_nt: TGTGCCAGCAGTACCGTAGCGGGTGGGGCCAGCAATGAGCAGTTCTTC
cdr3_aa: CASSTVAGGASNEQFF

j_call: TRBJ1-1
clone_size: .
d_call: .
v_call: TRBV10-3
cdr3_nt: TGTGCCATCAGTGCCGGCACTGAAGCTTTCTTT
cdr3_aa: CAISAGTEAFF

j_call: TRBJ2-3
clone_size: once
d_call: .
v_call: TRBV6-4
cdr3_nt: TGTGCCAGCTCCCCGGGGGGCAGGGGCGCAGATACGCAGTATTTT
cdr3_aa: CASSPGGRGADTQYF

j_call: TRBJ2-2
clone_size: .
d_call: TRBD1
v_call: TRBV7-8
cdr3_nt: TGTGCCAGCAGCCAACGGAGACAGGGTCTCACCGGGGAGCTGTTTTTT
cdr3_aa: CASSQRRQGLTGELFF

j_call: TRBJ1-6
clone_size: .
d_call: .
v_call: TRBV6-6
cdr3_nt: TGTGCCAGCCGACAAGCCAATAATTCACCCCTCCACTTT
cdr3_aa: CASRQANNSPLHF

j_call: TRBJ1-4
clone_size: .
d_call: .
v_call: TRBV7-2
cdr3_nt: TGTGCCAGCAGCTCCTCCAGGGGCCGATATGAAAAACTGTTTTTT
cdr3_aa: CASSSSRGRYEKLFF

j_call: TRBJ2-3
clone_size: .
d_call: TRBD1
v_call: TRBV7-9
cdr3_nt: TGTGCCAGCAGCGGCCGGGACAGGAGGTTGGATACGCAGTATTTT
cdr3_aa: CASSGRDRRLDTQYF

j_call: TRBJ2-3
clone_size: .
d_call: .
v_call: TRBV10-2
cdr3_nt: TGCGCCAGCAGTGTAGGGCGGGGTGGAAGCACAGATACGCAGTATTTT
cdr3_aa: CASSVGRGGSTDTQYF

j_call: TRBJ2-2
clone_size: once
d_call: TRBD2
v_call: TRBV5-1
cdr3_nt: TGCGCCAGCAGCTTTACAGCGGGAGCGAACACCGGGGAGCTGTTTTTT
cdr3_aa: CASSFTAGANTGELFF

j_call: TRBJ1-5
clone_size: .
d_call: .
v_call: TRBV28
cdr3_nt: TGTGCCAGCAGTTCGTTTAGGGCTTCGGGGCAGCCCCAGCATTTT
cdr3_aa: CASSSFRASGQPQHF

j_call: TRBJ2-7
clone_size: once
d_call: TRBD2
v_call: TRBV13
cdr3_nt: TGTGCCAGCAGCTTTGGGAGGGTAGCCTACGAGCAGTACTTC
cdr3_aa: CASSFGRVAYEQYF

j_call: TRBJ2-7
clone_size: once
d_call: .
v_call: TRBV6-5
cdr3_nt: TGTGCCAGCAGTAGGGGACACGACGCCTACGAGCAGTACTTC
cdr3_aa: CASSRGHDAYEQYF

j_call: TRBJ2-2
clone_size: .
d_call: .
v_call: TRBV7-9
cdr3_nt: TGTGCCAGCAGCCCACCCCGGGACTCCACCGGGGAGCTGTTTTTT
cdr3_aa: CASSPPRDSTGELFF

j_call: TRBJ1-2
clone_size: .
d_call: .
v_call: TRBV2
cdr3_nt: TGTGCCAGCCCGGACAAAGCTAACTATGGCTACACCTTC
cdr3_aa: CASPDKANYGYTF

j_call: TRBJ2-3
clone_size: .
d_call: TRBD2
v_call: TRBV7-9
cdr3_nt: TGTGCCAGCAGATCAGGGGGCCTAGCGGGGGCCAGCACAGATACGCAGTATTTT
cdr3_aa: CASRSGGLAGASTDTQYF

j_call: TRBJ2-7
clone_size: .
d_call: TRBD2
v_call: TRBV9
cdr3_nt: TGTGCCAGCAGCGTATCGACTAGCGCGTACGAGCAGTACTTC
cdr3_aa: CASSVSTSAYEQYF

j_call: TRBJ1-2
clone_size: .
d_call: .
v_call: TRBV12-3/TRBV12-4
cdr3_nt: TGTGCCAGCAGTTTAGGGACAGCTCGTGGCTACACCTTC
cdr3_aa: CASSLGTARGYTF